Shown below are 23 T cell receptor beta chains from a single sample sequenced in a study of control samples from healthy donors and cancer patients. Clones were read by immunoSEQ multiplex PCR, and TCRdb kept only the in-frame ones, dropping some. The table has approximately 90,000 clones, about 82% seen once. What was sequenced was blood. These receptor sequences come from a young man in good health.

The chain employs TRBV27 and TRBJ1-2, with no clear D. This CDR3 has 17 residues. Trimming removed 2 bases from V and 0 bases from J, with 16 bases in between. Germline V lookup: CDR1 MNHEY, CDR2 SMNVEV (reference sequence). This CDR3 is CASSLGIGDATNYGYTF. The DNA of the CDR3 is TGTGCCAGCAGTTTAGGAATCGGGGATGCCACTAACTATGGCTACACCTTC.

The gene calls are TRBV12-3 or TRBV12-4 and TRBJ1-1, with D possibly matching TRBD1 (6 bases). Trimming took 6 bases from V and 7 from J, leaving 12 bases between them. This CDR3 has 12 residues. CDR3 DNA sequence: TGTGCCAGCAGCAGAGGGGGGCTTGAAGCTTTCTTT. Residues: CASSRGGLEAFF.

This clone has only a few counts. V gene TRBV5-6 combines with J gene TRBJ1-6, with D possibly matching TRBD1 (6 bases). Trimming took off 0 bases at V and 7 bases at J, with 8 bases between the two ends. Germline CDR1 reads SGHDT; CDR2 reads YYEEEE. CDR3 length: 14 amino acids. In DNA, the CDR3 is TGTGCCAGCAGCTTGGCCGGACAGAATTCACCCCTCCACTTT. It codes for CASSLAGQNSPLHF.

The chain couples TRBV10-3 to TRBJ2-1; the match to TRBD1 covers 7 bases. This CDR3 comprises 16 residues. CDR1 and CDR2 from the germline V gene are ENHRY and SYGVKD. Trimming took 2 bases from V and 4 from J; bases not matched to a gene: 8. CDR3 coding DNA: TGTGCCATCAGTGAGGGAGACAGGGTGGTATACAATGAGCAGTTCTTC. It specifies CAISEGDRVVYNEQFF.

This clone has a single count. The chain joins TRBV6-1 to TRBJ2-7; D gene uncertain. Germline CDR1 reads MNHNS; CDR2 reads SASEGT. This CDR3 is 15 amino acids long. V was clipped by 2 bases and J by 1 base, with 12 bases between them. The CDR3 is CASSEQPALSYEQYF. The CDR3 nucleotides are TGTGCCAGCAGTGAACAGCCTGCCCTATCCTACGAGCAGTACTTC.

V gene TRBV28 combines with J gene TRBJ1-4, with D hard to call. The germline CDR1 and CDR2 sequences are MDHEN and SYDVKM. The V and J ends lost 3 bases and 4 bases respectively, with 6 bases between them. The CDR3 length is 13 residues. The CDR3 is CASSFRRNEKLFF. For the CDR3, the DNA is TGTGCCAGCAGTTTTCGGCGTAATGAAAAACTGTTTTTT.

The CDR3 nucleotides read TGTGCCAGCAGCCCGTACAGGGTCCCGGATGGCTACACCTTC. Protein sequence: CASSPYRVPDGYTF. The chain couples TRBV14 to TRBJ1-2; TRBD1 is a possible D gene (6 bases). The germline V gene has CDR1 SGHDN and CDR2 FVKESK. Trimming stripped 4 bases from V and 6 bases from J, with 15 bases between. The CDR3 has 14 amino acids.

This clone has a count of ten or more. The chain couples TRBV27 to TRBJ2-2; no firm D call. CDR1 MNHEY and CDR2 SMNVEV come from the germline V gene (reference sequence). CDR3 size: 14 residues. V lost 5 bases and J lost 0, with 7 bases in between. CDR3 nucleotides: TGTGCCAGCAGTCTACGAACGAACACCGGGGAGCTGTTTTTT. This sequence encodes CASSLRTNTGELFF.

The rearrangement uses TRBV5-5 and TRBJ1-6; no firm D call. CDR3 size: 16 residues. The ends were cut back, 4 bases at V and 6 bases at J, with 17 bases in the middle. The V gene's germline CDR1 is SGHKS and CDR2 YYEKEE (reference sequence). The CDR3 protein is CASSQLGSGGNSPLHF. The CDR3 bases are TGTGCCAGCAGCCAATTAGGCAGCGGCGGTAATTCACCCCTCCACTTT.

V is TRBV9 and J is TRBJ2-1; a possible D gene is TRBD2 (5 bases). The CDR3 runs 11 residues. Per the germline V gene, CDR1 is SGDLS and CDR2 is YYNGEE. V lost 0 bases, J lost 14 bases, and 9 bases lay in between. The CDR3 coding sequence is TGTGCCAGCAGCGTAGGAGGGTTCAAGTTCTTC. It specifies CASSVGGFKFF. The full variable domain, its missing parts supplied by reference TRBV9 and TRBJ2-1, is DSGVTQTPKHLITATGQRVTLRCSPRSGDLSVYWYQQSLDQGLQFLIQYYNGEERAKGNILERFSAQQFPDLHSELNLSSLELGDSALYFCASSVGGFKFFGPGTRLTVL.

V and J are TRBV5-1 and TRBJ1-5, with D perhaps TRBD1 (6 bases). The V gene's germline CDR1 is SGHRS and CDR2 YFSETQ. V was clipped by 0 bases and J by 4 bases, with 8 bases between them. The CDR3 covers 14 residues. The CDR3 reads CASSLGQENQPQHF. The CDR3 bases are TGCGCCAGCAGCTTGGGACAGGAGAATCAGCCCCAGCATTTT.

The gene calls are TRBV6-1 and TRBJ1-3; D is unresolved. From germline, CDR1 is MNHNS and CDR2 SASEGT. Trimming removed 3 bases from V and 2 bases from J, with 8 bases in between. The CDR3 runs to 14 residues. CDR3 residues: CASSDRFPGNTIYF. The CDR3 DNA sequence: TGTGCCAGCAGTGACAGGTTCCCTGGAAACACCATATATTTT.

This sequence joins TRBV18 and TRBJ1-4; tentative D call: TRBD1 (5 bases). Germline V gene sequence: CDR1 KGHSH, CDR2 LQKENI. This CDR3 contains 14 residues. Trimming left V 5 bases short and J 4 bases short, with 11 bases between. The chain's CDR3 is CASSTGTDNEKLFF. As DNA, the CDR3 is TGTGCCAGCTCAACCGGGACCGATAATGAAAAACTGTTTTTT.

The chain couples TRBV6-5 to TRBJ1-2; no firm D call. This CDR3 has 11 residues. Trimming took 8 bases from V and 5 from J, leaving 9 bases between them. Per the germline V gene, CDR1 is MNHEY and CDR2 is SVGAGI. The CDR3 loop reads CASADAYGYTF. CDR3 bases: TGTGCCAGCGCCGATGCATATGGCTACACCTTC.

About this clone: This same CDR3 is encoded by further DNA sequences in the sample. The rearrangement uses TRBV5-1 and TRBJ1-1; D gene uncertain. This CDR3 has 13 residues. CDR1 and CDR2 from the germline V gene are SGHRS and YFSETQ. The V gene lost 0 bases and the J gene lost 4 bases, with 7 bases spanning the gap. In DNA form, the CDR3 reads TGCGCCAGCAGCTTGGTCCTTAGCACTGAAGCTTTCTTT. This translates into CASSLVLSTEAFF.

The chain is built from TRBV20-1 and TRBJ2-3; D not resolved. Germline CDR1 reads DFQATT; CDR2 reads SNEGSKA (reference sequence). The CDR3 sequence is 11 residues long. The germline V and J ends were trimmed by 5 bases and 3 bases, with 6 bases remaining between them. The DNA for the CDR3 is TGCAGTGCTTCAAAAACAGATACGCAGTATTTT. Translated, it gives CSASKTDTQYF.

The chain carries TRBV6-5 and TRBJ1-6, with TRBD1 identical over 10 bases. After removal of 6 bases from V and 5 bases from J, the junction contained 4 bases not matched to a gene. The CDR3 runs 15 residues. Germline CDR1 and CDR2: MNHEY and SVGAGI. CDR3 in amino acids: CASSSGTGDNSPLHF. CDR3 DNA sequence: TGTGCCAGCAGCTCCGGGACAGGGGATAATTCACCCCTCCACTTT.

The rearrangement uses TRBV28 and TRBJ2-7; 10 nucleotides align to TRBD1. The germline CDR1 and CDR2 sequences are MDHEN and SYDVKM. Trimming removed 8 bases from V and 5 bases from J; junction bases left unmatched: 9. The CDR3 runs to 14 residues. The DNA of the CDR3 is TGTGCCAGCGCCAATCCAGGGACAGGGGACGAGCAGTACTTC. Translated: CASANPGTGDEQYF.

The chain carries TRBV5-6 and TRBJ1-5; 9 bases line up with TRBD1. V trimming: 4 bases; J trimming: 0 bases; junction bases outside the gene matches: 8. CDR3 length equals 17 residues. The V gene's germline CDR1 is SGHDT and CDR2 YYEEEE. This CDR3 reads CASSLRRTGDSNQPQHF. In DNA form, the CDR3 reads TGTGCCAGCAGCCTCAGGCGGACAGGGGATAGCAATCAGCCCCAGCATTTT.

As regards this clone: Other nucleotide sequences from this sample produce the same CDR3. The rearrangement uses TRBV6-6 and TRBJ2-1; TRBD2 aligns across 8 bases. The J segment lost 4 bases and the V segment lost 5 bases, leaving 7 bases of the junction unmatched. The CDR3 is 15 residues long. Germline V lookup: CDR1 MNHNY, CDR2 SVGAGI (reference sequence). The CDR3 DNA sequence: TGTGCCAGCAGTAAGGGACTAGTTTTGTACAATGAGCAGTTCTTC. It encodes CASSKGLVLYNEQFF.

The V and J genes are TRBV14 and TRBJ2-2; 11 nucleotides agree with TRBD1. This CDR3 has 17 amino acids. Germline values: CDR1 SGHDN, CDR2 FVKESK. After removal of 4 bases from V and 4 bases from J, the junction contained 8 bases not matched to a gene. The CDR3 loop is CASSPRPGTGGTGELFF. Written as DNA, the CDR3 is TGTGCCAGCAGCCCACGACCAGGGACAGGGGGCACCGGGGAGCTGTTTTTT. Filled out from reference TRBV14 and TRBJ2-2, the complete variable domain reads EAGVTQFPSHSVIEKGQTVTLRCDPISGHDNLYWYRRVMGKEIKFLLHFVKESKQDESGMPNNRFLAERTGGTYSTLKVQPAELEDSGVYFCASSPRPGTGGTGELFFGEGSRLTVL.

This rearrangement joins TRBV20-1 to TRBJ2-3, with TRBD1 identical over 7 bases. This CDR3 is built from 16 residues. Germline CDR1 reads DFQATT; CDR2 reads SNEGSKA (reference sequence). After removal of 3 bases from V and 6 bases from J, the junction contained 15 bases not matched to a gene. The CDR3 region is CSASALDRTDFDTQYF. In DNA, the CDR3 is TGCAGTGCTAGTGCCCTGGACAGGACCGATTTCGATACGCAGTATTTT.

The sample holds one count of this clone. The chain links TRBV3-1 (or the pseudogene TRBV3-2) to TRBJ1-3, with D uncertain. This CDR3 has 14 residues. Germline V gene data show CDR1 as LGHDT and CDR2 as YNNKEL (reference sequence). V lost 1 base, J lost 4 bases, and 8 bases lay in between. The CDR3 sequence: CASSQGGYGNTIYF. The CDR3 coding sequence is TGTGCCAGCAGCCAAGGGGGATACGGAAACACCATATATTTT.